This T cell receptor beta chain came from a study of patients and donors after allogeneic stem cell transplantation. Per the germline V gene, CDR1 is DFQATT and CDR2 is SNEGSKA (reference sequence). The CDR3 extends over 15 amino acids. V dropped 5 bases and J dropped 0 bases, with 11 bases sitting between them. In TCRdb, the RT-PCR reads were re-called with MiXCR into one record per CDR3 protein. The sample includes 400,000 to 450,000 distinct CDR3 sequences, 16% of them seen just once. This receptor was taken from a human donor who was either an allogeneic HSCT recipient or a stem cell or donor lymphocyte infusion donor (not recorded which). It is not recorded whose cells these are; they may come from a transplant donor. The sequenced sample consisted of blood, either unsorted or a sorted T cell fraction (not recorded which). The chain recombines TRBV20-1 with TRBJ1-6; D remains unclear. CDR3 sequence (DNA): TGCAGTGCTCAGCGGCCGAGCTCCTATAATTCACCCCTCCACTTT. Encoded protein: CSAQRPSSYNSPLHF.